These 32 T cell receptor beta chains came from one sample sequenced in a study of human T cells and chemical hapten exposure. Described time point: patch test 1, 2 weeks after DPC sensitization. Treatment specified: therapeutic diphenylcyclopropenone sensitization with weekly scalp DPC. TCRdb reanalysed the RACE reads using MiXCR and keeps one entry per CDR3 protein. This sample has 300,000 to 400,000 distinct CDR3 sequences, with approximately 6.3% found just once. The source material was whole blood, sampled in connection with sensitization to the hapten diphenylcyclopropenone (DPC). The receptors originated from a woman between 18 and 29 years old with alopecia areata. Some clones in this sample may be carry-over from other donors' samples.

This clonotype occurred a few times. The chain combines TRBV4-2 with TRBJ1-6, with a tentative D call TRBD1 (5 bases). V dropped 1 base and J dropped 7 bases, with 11 bases sitting between them. Germline-derived CDR1 and CDR2 are LGHNA and YNFKEQ. The CDR3 sequence is 15 residues long. DNA for the CDR3: TGTGCCAGCAGCCAAGGACAGCCAGGGAATTCACCCCTCCACTTT. This sequence encodes CASSQGQPGNSPLHF.

The table lists this clonotype with many counts. The V and J genes are TRBV19 and TRBJ1-2; D perhaps matches TRBD1 (6 bases). This CDR3 is built from 14 residues. The germline V gene has CDR1 LNHDA and CDR2 SQIVND (reference sequence). The V end was cut by 5 bases, the J end by 6 bases, with 16 bases between. The CDR3 is CASSLSGTSHGYTF. The DNA for the CDR3 is TGTGCCAGTAGTTTGTCTGGGACATCCCATGGCTACACCTTC.

V and J are TRBV12-3 or TRBV12-4 and TRBJ1-3, with TRBD1 matching over 8 bases. The CDR3 has 16 residues. The trim removed 2 bases at V and 3 bases at J, leaving 6 bases unmatched. The DNA for the CDR3 is TGTGCCAGCAGTTTATCCGGGACAGGAGATGGAAACACCATATATTTT. This codes for CASSLSGTGDGNTIYF.

This clonotype was counted ten times or more. The chain combines TRBV6-2 or TRBV6-3 with TRBJ2-6; no definite D call. CDR1 and CDR2 from the germline V gene are MNHEY and SVGEGT. V lost 4 bases and J 4 bases, leaving 11 bases between the germline ends. This CDR3 spans 15 amino acids. The CDR3 sequence is CASSSQLRGANVLTF. The CDR3, as DNA: TGTGCCAGCAGTTCACAGCTGAGGGGGGCCAACGTCCTGACTTTC.

As DNA, the CDR3 is TGTGCCAGCAGCTTCGCAGACTCCTACGAGCAGTACTTC. Its translation is CASSFADSYEQYF. The chain links TRBV5-4 to TRBJ2-7; D is unclear. From germline, CDR1 is SGHNT and CDR2 YYREEE (reference sequence). CDR3 length equals 13 residues. V shed 2 bases and J shed 0 bases, with 6 bases lying between them.

With regard to this clonotype: This may stem from a read error, because a much larger clone lies one nucleotide away. V and J are TRBV9 and TRBJ2-5; D not certain. Germline V gene data show CDR1 as SGDLS and CDR2 as YYNGEE. CDR3 length equals 13 residues. DNA of the CDR3: TGTACCAGCAGCACATCCCCCCAAGAGACCCAGTACTTC. Translated: CTSSTSPQETQYF.

This rearrangement joins TRBV6-5 to TRBJ2-5; TRBD1 matches at 9 bases. V was clipped by 4 bases and J by 4 bases; unmatched bases: 7. This CDR3 contains 15 residues. Per germline, CDR1 MNHEY and CDR2 SVGAGI. The CDR3 DNA reads as TGTGCCAGCAGTTCTTACAGGGGGCCGCCAGAGACCCAGTACTTC. This gives the protein CASSSYRGPPETQYF.

This clonotype was recorded at least ten times. Compared with germline, one end of the junction differs, possibly owing to a read error. The CDR3 sequence is CASSVEMGTSGGAPRMVF. CDR3 nucleotide sequence: TGTGCCAGCAGCGTAGAAATGGGGACTAGCGGGGGGGCCCCGAGGATGGTCTTC. This chain links TRBV9 with TRBJ2-1; 16 nucleotides line up with TRBD2. Germline V lookup: CDR1 SGDLS, CDR2 YYNGEE. This CDR3 has 18 residues.

This clonotype was found a few times. This chain uses TRBV4-2 with TRBJ2-3, with 8 bases aligning to TRBD2. CDR1 is LGHNA, CDR2 YNFKEQ, per germline. This CDR3 region has 18 residues. Unmatched junction bases numbered 10, after V lost 1 base and J lost 1 base. The DNA of the CDR3 is TGTGCCAGCAGCCAAGCGGCGGGGGGTGCCGGGGGCACAGATACGCAGTATTTT. This sequence encodes CASSQAAGGAGGTDTQYF.

This rearrangement joins TRBV12-3 or TRBV12-4 to TRBJ2-5, with a tentative D call TRBD2 (7 bases). V was pared by 5 bases and J by 4 bases, with 14 bases between. The length of the CDR3 is 14 residues. The DNA for the CDR3 is TGTGCCAGCAGTAGAGGGGGGGCCCGAGAGACCCAGTACTTC. Protein: CASSRGGARETQYF.

This clonotype was counted ten times or more. CDR3 sequence (DNA): TGTGCCAGCAGCCTGACCGGGACAGGGGTAAGGAATGAGCAGTTCTTC. It specifies CASSLTGTGVRNEQFF. The chain is built from TRBV11-2 and TRBJ2-1; TRBD1 aligns across 10 bases. CDR1 and CDR2 (germline): SGHAT, FQNNGV. The CDR3 totals 16 residues. Germline trimming cut 5 bases from V and 7 bases from J; bases unmatched to any gene: 11. Based on the CDR3 plus reference TRBV11-2 and TRBJ2-1, the full variable domain is EAGVAQSPRYKIIEKRQSVAFWCNPISGHATLYWYQQILGQGPKLLIQFQNNGVVDDSQLPKDRFSAERLKGVDSTLKIQPAKLEDSAVYLCASSLTGTGVRNEQFFGPGTRLTVL.

The V call is TRBV6-2 or TRBV6-3, the J call TRBJ1-1; the match to TRBD1 covers 9 bases. Trimming cost V 5 bases and J 8 bases; bases outside gene matches: 9. From germline, CDR1 is MNHEY and CDR2 SVGEGT. The CDR3 totals 14 residues. The CDR3 reads CASSIRTGAPEAFF. DNA of the CDR3: TGTGCCAGCAGTATTAGGACAGGGGCTCCCGAAGCTTTCTTT.

The V gene is TRBV2, the J gene TRBJ2-6; TRBD1 agrees at 8 bases. Germline CDR1 and CDR2: SNHLY and FYNNEI. J was trimmed by 6 bases and V by 4 bases; bases with no gene match: 14. The CDR3 contains 18 residues. For the CDR3, the DNA is TGTGCCAGCAGTGTGATCGGGGACAGGAACCCTTTGGCCAACGTCCTGACTTTC. This codes for CASSVIGDRNPLANVLTF.

The rearrangement links TRBV7-2 to TRBJ2-5, with D perhaps matching TRBD1 (5 bases). The CDR3 is made up of 19 amino acids. From germline, CDR1 is SGHTA and CDR2 FQGNSA. The germline V and J ends were trimmed by 1 base and 5 bases, with 26 bases remaining between them. DNA for the CDR3: TGTGCCAGCAGCTTAGGTTGGGGTGGCAGGGTCGGCGTTGGGGAGACCCAGTACTTC. Translating it yields CASSLGWGGRVGVGETQYF. Combining the CDR3 with reference TRBV7-2 and TRBJ2-5 gives the whole variable domain GAGVSQSPSNKVTEKGKDVELRCDPISGHTALYWYRQSLGQGLEFLIYFQGNSAPDKSGLPSDRFSAERTGGSVSTLTIQRTQQEDSAVYLCASSLGWGGRVGVGETQYFGPGTRLLVL.

This clonotype was seen more than once but under ten times. The J gene is TRBJ1-1, the V gene TRBV7-2, with a tentative D call TRBD1 (5 bases). Trimming removed 4 bases at V and 8 bases at J, with 14 bases between. Germline CDR1 SGHTA, CDR2 FQGNSA. This CDR3 is 13 amino acids long. The CDR3 is CASSSRDGREAFF. The CDR3 bases are TGTGCCAGCAGCTCGAGGGACGGCCGAGAAGCTTTCTTT.

This clonotype appeared many times. One junction end does not reproduce the germline sequence, and a read error may be involved. The chain carries TRBV4-3 and TRBJ2-3, with 8 nucleotides matching TRBD2. CDR3 size: 14 residues. CDR1 and CDR2 (germline): LGHNA, YSLEER. The CDR3 DNA sequence: TGTGCCAGCAGCCAAGCGGGGGGCACAGATACGCAGTATTTT. This translates into CASSQAGGTDTQYF.

V and J are TRBV12-3 or TRBV12-4 and TRBJ2-7, with D hard to call. With 5 bases removed from V and 3 bases from J, the gap between germline ends came to 11 bases. The CDR3 has 13 residues. The CDR3 region is CASSPRTYYEQYF. In nucleotides, the CDR3 is TGTGCCAGCAGTCCCCGGACCTACTACGAGCAGTACTTC.

In this sample, this clonotype turned up a few times. The genes are TRBV28 and TRBJ1-2; D not certain. This CDR3 is built from 11 residues. Trimming shortened V by 2 bases and J by 7 bases, and 5 bases separated the two germline ends. The germline gives CDR1 MDHEN, CDR2 SYDVKM. The CDR3 DNA reads as TGTGCCAGCAGTTTAGGCCCTGGCTACACCTTC. It codes for CASSLGPGYTF.

This clonotype was recorded at least ten times. The rearrangement uses TRBV6-1 and TRBJ2-5; TRBD1 matches 8 bases. The germline V gene encodes CDR1 MNHNS and CDR2 SASEGT. CDR3 length: 13 amino acids. J lost 5 bases, V lost 5 bases, and 4 bases had no gene match. The chain's CDR3 is CASSPTGVETQYF. The CDR3 region has the DNA TGTGCCAGCAGTCCGACAGGGGTGGAGACCCAGTACTTC.

This clonotype was seen ten or more times. The rearrangement joins TRBV12-3 or TRBV12-4 to TRBJ2-2; the match to TRBD1 covers 8 bases. The CDR3 contains 19 residues. Unmatched junction bases numbered 12, after V lost 2 bases and J lost 1 base. The CDR3 coding sequence is TGTGCCAGCAGTTTATTGGTCAGGGGGCTTTTACGGAACACCGGGGAGCTGTTTTTT. As protein: CASSLLVRGLLRNTGELFF.

This clonotype occurred a few times. The chain employs TRBV7-2 and TRBJ1-2; D is ambiguous. Germline CDR1 SGHTA, CDR2 FQGNSA. V was cut by 2 bases and J by 0 bases, with 16 bases left in between. The CDR3 length is 17 residues. The CDR3 loop reads CASSLRGGLTSNYGYTF. CDR3 DNA: TGTGCCAGCAGCTTACGGGGAGGCCTTACCTCTAACTATGGCTACACCTTC.

This chain connects TRBV7-2 to TRBJ2-6, with 10 bases that match TRBD1. V lost 4 bases to trimming and J lost 4 bases; unmatched junction nucleotides: 10. The CDR3 length is 18 residues. Germline CDR1 reads SGHTA; CDR2 reads FQGNSA. Written as DNA, the CDR3 is TGTGCCAGCAGCTCCCTGACAGGGGGCCTATGGGGGGCCAACGTCCTGACTTTC. It yields the protein CASSSLTGGLWGANVLTF. The full variable domain, completed using reference TRBV7-2 and TRBJ2-6, is GAGVSQSPSNKVTEKGKDVELRCDPISGHTALYWYRQSLGQGLEFLIYFQGNSAPDKSGLPSDRFSAERTGGSVSTLTIQRTQQEDSAVYLCASSSLTGGLWGANVLTFGAGSRLTVL.

Comments on this clonotype: At one end the junction does not follow the germline gene, possibly because of a read error. The CDR3: CASSTSTLGRATNEKLLF. CDR3 bases: TGTGCCAGCAGTACCTCAACCTTGGGCAGGGCAACTAATGAAAAACTGCTTTTT. This chain connects TRBV2 to TRBJ1-4; a weak D match, TRBD1 (5 bases). The germline V gene has CDR1 SNHLY and CDR2 FYNNEI. The CDR3 is 18 residues long.

This clonotype was counted between two and nine times. J is TRBJ1-5 and V is TRBV20-1; D call uncertain. Germline V gives CDR1 DFQATT, CDR2 SNEGSKA (reference sequence). With 0 bases removed from V and 6 bases from J, the gap between germline ends came to 18 bases. CDR3 size: 16 residues. In nucleotides, the CDR3 is TGCAGTGCTAGAGAGGTGATCCTACACTCTGGTCAGCCCCAGCATTTT. Translated: CSAREVILHSGQPQHF.

J is TRBJ2-3 and V is TRBV5-1, with TRBD2 identical over 10 bases. Germline CDR1 and CDR2: SGHRS and YFSETQ. V shed 0 bases, J shed 3 bases, and the junction held 4 bases outside the gene matches. There are 16 residues in the CDR3. This chain's CDR3 is CASSLEAGGITDTQYF. DNA for the CDR3: TGCGCCAGCAGCTTGGAAGCGGGGGGGATAACAGATACGCAGTATTTT.

In regard to this clonotype: One end of the junction fails to match germline, which may point to a read error. The chain joins TRBV5-1 to TRBJ2-5, with D tentatively TRBD2 (6 bases). This CDR3 region has 12 residues. Germline values: CDR1 SGHRS, CDR2 YFSETQ. DNA of the CDR3: TGCGTCAGCAGATTCGGGGGAGAGACCCAGTACTTC. Translating it yields CVSRFGGETQYF.

The chain joins TRBV4-2 to TRBJ2-7; possible D gene TRBD1, 7 bases. Trimming shortened V by 0 bases and J by 4 bases, and 10 bases separated the two germline ends. CDR3 length equals 14 residues. Germline assignment: CDR1 LGHNA and CDR2 YNFKEQ. This CDR3 is CASSQEQGRYEQYF. In DNA, the CDR3 is TGTGCCAGCAGCCAAGAACAGGGGAGGTACGAGCAGTACTTC.

CDR3 DNA: TGTGCCAGCAGCCCCACAGGGCACCCTACCTATGGCTACACCTTC. Encoded protein: CASSPTGHPTYGYTF. The chain is built from TRBV11-2 and TRBJ1-2; D is perhaps TRBD1 (6 bases). The germline V gene encodes CDR1 SGHAT and CDR2 FQNNGV. The CDR3 consists of 15 residues. The V end was cut by 5 bases, the J end by 4 bases, with 17 bases between.

This clonotype is medium-sized (0.01 to 0.1%) by share. The V and J genes are TRBV4-3 and TRBJ2-1; D perhaps matches TRBD2 (5 bases). Germline V gives CDR1 LGHNA, CDR2 YSLEER. CDR3 length: 16 amino acids. V lost 0 bases and J 0 bases, leaving 9 bases between the germline ends. This CDR3 is CASSQDQGSSYNEQFF. The DNA for the CDR3 is TGCGCCAGCAGCCAAGATCAAGGGAGCTCCTACAATGAGCAGTTCTTC.

This clonotype was recorded a few times. The chain carries TRBV20-1 and TRBJ2-7, with TRBD1 matching over 10 bases. Trimming removed 3 bases from V and 4 bases from J; junction bases left unmatched: 6. The CDR3 is made up of 14 amino acids. Germline assignment: CDR1 DFQATT and CDR2 SNEGSKA (reference sequence). CDR3 residues: CSARRTGGYYEQYF. The CDR3 coding sequence is TGCAGTGCTAGGAGGACAGGGGGGTATTACGAGCAGTACTTC.

The rearrangement joins TRBV5-5 to TRBJ2-1; the match to TRBD2 covers 10 bases. Germline V lookup: CDR1 SGHKS, CDR2 YYEKEE (reference sequence). This CDR3 spans 15 amino acids. Germline trimming cut 0 bases from V and 6 bases from J; bases unmatched to any gene: 3. CDR3 region: CASSLDERGGNEQFF. The CDR3 nucleotides are TGTGCCAGCAGCTTGGATGAGCGGGGGGGCAATGAGCAGTTCTTC.

This clonotype came up many times. V and J are TRBV6-6 and TRBJ2-3; D gene unclear. Germline CDR1 and CDR2: MNHNY and SVGAGI (reference sequence). This CDR3 is 12 amino acids long. V was shortened by 8 bases and J by 8 bases, with 14 bases between the two germline ends. CDR3 region: CASLTPLGTQYF. In DNA form, the CDR3 reads TGTGCCAGCCTCACCCCCCTGGGTACGCAGTATTTT.